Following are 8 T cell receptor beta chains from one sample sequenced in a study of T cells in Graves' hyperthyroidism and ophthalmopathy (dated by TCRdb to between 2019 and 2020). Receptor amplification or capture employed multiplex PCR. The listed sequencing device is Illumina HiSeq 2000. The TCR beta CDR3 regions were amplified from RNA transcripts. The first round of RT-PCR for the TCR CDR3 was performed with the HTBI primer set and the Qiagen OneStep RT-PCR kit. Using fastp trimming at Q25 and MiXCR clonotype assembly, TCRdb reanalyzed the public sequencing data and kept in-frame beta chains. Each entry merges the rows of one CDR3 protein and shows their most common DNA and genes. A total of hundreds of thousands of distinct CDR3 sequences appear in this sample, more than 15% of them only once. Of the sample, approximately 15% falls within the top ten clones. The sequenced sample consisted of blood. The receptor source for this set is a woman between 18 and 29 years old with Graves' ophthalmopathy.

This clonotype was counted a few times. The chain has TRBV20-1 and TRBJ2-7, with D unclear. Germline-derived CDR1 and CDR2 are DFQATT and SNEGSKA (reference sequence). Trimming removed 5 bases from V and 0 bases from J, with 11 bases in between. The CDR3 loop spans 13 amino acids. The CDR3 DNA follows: TGCAGTGCTGAAACGGACGCCTCCTACGAGCAGTACTTC. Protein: CSAETDASYEQYF.

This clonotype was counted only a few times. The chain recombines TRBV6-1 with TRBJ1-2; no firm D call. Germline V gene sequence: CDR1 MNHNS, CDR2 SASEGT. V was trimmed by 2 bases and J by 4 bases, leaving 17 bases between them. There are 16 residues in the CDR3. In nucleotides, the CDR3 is TGTGCCAGCAGTGAATGGGTCCGGGGAGACCGCTATGGCTACACCTTC. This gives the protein CASSEWVRGDRYGYTF.

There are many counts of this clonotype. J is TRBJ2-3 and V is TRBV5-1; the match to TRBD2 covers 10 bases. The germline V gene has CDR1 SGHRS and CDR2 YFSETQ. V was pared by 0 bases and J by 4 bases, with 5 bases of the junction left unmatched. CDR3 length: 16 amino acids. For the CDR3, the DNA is TGCGCCAGCAGCTTGGTGCTAGCGGGAGTATCAGATACGCAGTATTTT. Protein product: CASSLVLAGVSDTQYF. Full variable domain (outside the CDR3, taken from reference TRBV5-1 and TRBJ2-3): KAGVTQTPRYLIKTRGQQVTLSCSPISGHRSVSWYQQTPGQGLQFLFEYFSETQRNKGNFPGRFSGRQFSNSRSEMNVSTLELGDSALYLCASSLVLAGVSDTQYFGPGTRLTVL.

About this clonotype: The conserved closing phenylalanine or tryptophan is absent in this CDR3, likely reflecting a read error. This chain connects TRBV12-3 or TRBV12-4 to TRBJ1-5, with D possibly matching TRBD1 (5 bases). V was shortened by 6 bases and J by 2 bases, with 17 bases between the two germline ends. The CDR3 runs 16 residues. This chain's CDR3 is CASSRGQYPRNQPQHS. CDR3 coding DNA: TGTGCCAGCAGCCGAGGACAATACCCGCGCAATCAGCCCCAGCATTCT.

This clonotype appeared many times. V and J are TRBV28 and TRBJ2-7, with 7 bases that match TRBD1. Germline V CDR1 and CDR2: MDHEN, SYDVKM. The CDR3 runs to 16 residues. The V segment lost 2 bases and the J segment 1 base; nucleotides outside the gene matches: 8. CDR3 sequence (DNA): TGTGCCAGCAGTTTAGCCCTCACGACAGGGTCCTACGAGCAGTACTTC. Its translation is CASSLALTTGSYEQYF.

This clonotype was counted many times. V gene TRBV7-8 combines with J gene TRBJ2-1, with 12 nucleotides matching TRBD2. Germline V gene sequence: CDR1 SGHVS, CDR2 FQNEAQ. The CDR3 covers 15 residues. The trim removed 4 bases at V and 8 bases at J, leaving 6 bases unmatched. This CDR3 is CASSWGLAGPDEQFF. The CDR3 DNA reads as TGTGCCAGCAGCTGGGGACTAGCGGGTCCGGATGAGCAGTTCTTC.

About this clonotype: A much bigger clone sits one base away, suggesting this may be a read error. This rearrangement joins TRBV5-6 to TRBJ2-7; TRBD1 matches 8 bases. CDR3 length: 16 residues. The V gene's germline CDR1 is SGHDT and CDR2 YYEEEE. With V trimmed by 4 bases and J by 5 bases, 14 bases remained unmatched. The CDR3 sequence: CASSVVRTGTVNEQYF. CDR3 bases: TGTGCCAGCAGCGTCGTTCGGACAGGGACGGTCAACGAGCAGTACTTC.

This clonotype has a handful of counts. In DNA, the CDR3 is TGCAGCGCAGAGCTAGCGTTCTCCTACAATGAGCAGTTCTTC. This gives the protein CSAELAFSYNEQFF. This sequence joins TRBV29-1 and TRBJ2-1; perhaps TRBD2 as D (6 bases). Germline loops: CDR1 SQVTM, CDR2 ANQGSEA. This CDR3 region has 14 residues. Trimming removed 7 bases at V and 0 bases at J, with 13 bases between.